Presented here are 9 T cell receptor beta chains from one specimen sequenced in a study of monozygotic twins with inflammatory bowel disease. TCRdb reprocessed the 5' RACE reads, with one entry per CDR3 protein and no DNA. The sample data list 110,000 to 150,000 distinct CDR3 sequences. Material for sequencing was blood. The receptors stem from a human donor with ulcerative colitis or Crohn's disease, or a healthy co-twin of an affected twin (not recorded which).

V usage is TRBV24-1 and J usage is TRBJ2-7. The CDR3 totals 12 residues. From germline, CDR1 is KGHDR and CDR2 SFDVKD. The CDR3 spells CATSDQSLQQYF.

The CDR3 protein is CASSTPSLTDTQYF. The chain carries TRBV4-1 and TRBJ2-3; no DNA is available, so the TRBD1 call from TCRdb remains unchecked. The CDR3 is 14 residues long. CDR1 and CDR2 (germline): MGHRA, YSYEKL.

The rearrangement joins TRBV6-5 to TRBJ2-1; there is no DNA to check the TCRdb D call of TRBD1. This CDR3 is 14 amino acids long. Germline V CDR1 and CDR2: MNHEY, SVGAGI. The CDR3 sequence: CASSSPGSGNEQFF.

Here the CDR3 reads CASTPSGGVYEQYF. The chain has TRBV12-3 or TRBV12-4 and TRBJ2-7; the D call from TCRdb, TRBD1, cannot be confirmed without DNA. The CDR3 length is 14 residues.

This chain joins TRBV4-3 and TRBJ1-1; TCRdb returns TRBD1, unconfirmable since there is no DNA. The germline V gene encodes CDR1 LGHNA and CDR2 YSLEER. The CDR3 runs 16 residues. The CDR3 sequence is CASSQESVQGWTEAFF.

The chain links TRBV20-1 to TRBJ1-5. CDR1 and CDR2 from the germline V gene are DFQATT and SNEGSKA (reference sequence). This CDR3 has 12 residues. CDR3: CSAMRQNQPQHF.

The rearrangement joins TRBV20-1 to TRBJ1-5; TCRdb's D call of TRBD1 is untestable without DNA. This CDR3 contains 14 residues. Germline-derived CDR1 and CDR2 are DFQATT and SNEGSKA (reference sequence). CDR3 loop: CSAPDRVSNQPQHF.

The V gene is TRBV7-2, the J gene TRBJ2-3; TCRdb's D call, TRBD1, is unchecked because there is no DNA. This CDR3 contains 16 residues. Germline CDR1 SGHTA, CDR2 FQGNSA. CDR3 sequence: CASSLRTGRGTDTQYF.

The chain is built from TRBV5-5 and TRBJ1-2; the D call from TCRdb, TRBD1, cannot be confirmed without DNA. The CDR3 covers 15 residues. In germline, CDR1 is SGHKS, CDR2 YYEKEE (reference sequence). The CDR3 here is CASSGPGTENYGYTF. Full variable domain (remainder filled in from reference TRBV5-5 and TRBJ1-2): DAGVTQSPTHLIKTRGQQVTLRCSPISGHKSVSWYQQVLGQGPQFIFQYYEKEERGRGNFPDRFSARQFPNYSSELNVNALLLGDSALYLCASSGPGTENYGYTFGSGTRLTVV.